Many counts were recorded for the clone carrying this T cell receptor (beta chain). Its target is not known. The source of the sample is a study of T-cell reconstitution after alpha-beta-depleted transplantation in children. Study conclusions and caveats: Some patients' high day-60 TCRbeta diversity was attributed to recipient cells surviving conditioning. It was reported that alpha-beta T cells came from several hundred expanded graft clones (about two months after transplant).

Unique molecular identifiers were incorporated when the TCRbeta library was constructed. TCRdb reprocessed the PCR reads with MiXCR, giving one entry per CDR3 protein. The data show 65,000 to 70,000 distinct CDR3 sequences, approximately 5% seen once. V gave up 3 bases and J gave up 3 bases, with 11 bases separating them. CDR1 LNHNV and CDR2 YYDKDF come from the germline V gene (reference sequence). This CDR3 is built from 14 residues. V and J are TRBV15 and TRBJ1-2, with D perhaps TRBD1 (5 bases). This receptor was taken from a boy under two years old who had a stem cell transplant for acute myeloid leukemia, so the T cells may come from the graft donor. This sample comprised PBMCs, mostly from graft donor cells, obtained 180 days after TCRalphabeta/CD19-depleted stem cell transplant. DNA of the CDR3: TGTGCCACCAGCAGGCTTCAGGGCGACTATGGCTACACCTTC. Translated: CATSRLQGDYGYTF.